The rows below give T cell receptor beta chains drawn from one sample of a study of shared clonotypes between healthy human individuals. Repertoires were generated with immunoSEQ multiplex PCR, while TCRdb's copy carries only in-frame clones and drops some. The sample yields hundreds of thousands of clones, 95% to 97% seen once. Material for sequencing was naive CD4+ T cells sorted from blood. All receptors derive from a woman in her 30s in good health. The CDR3 runs from the conserved cysteine through the conserved F or W. Fields, in order: J gene, D gene, clone size, V gene, CDR3 DNA, CDR3 protein. The D gene is left open where the match is weak. Size tells how often a clone was seen (once, few, many) or the class of an expanded clone, and some rows leave it out.

>TRBJ2-1|.|.|TRBV4-2
TGTGCCAGCAGCCAATCCTCTGGCCTAGCGCCTTCCAATGAGCAGTTCTTC
CASSQSSGLAPSNEQFF
>TRBJ2-7|.|.|TRBV5-1
TGCGCCAGCAGAAGCCGGGACATCTCCTACGAGCAGTACTTC
CASRSRDISYEQYF
>TRBJ2-2|.|.|TRBV27
TGTGCCAGCAGTCGAGATCGCGGGTTACACACCGGGGAGCTGTTTTTT
CASSRDRGLHTGELFF
>TRBJ2-1|.|.|TRBV7-2
TGTGCCAGCAGCTTAGTTCTCGGTAGCTCCTACAATGAGCAGTTCTTC
CASSLVLGSSYNEQFF
>TRBJ2-7|TRBD2|.|TRBV6-5
TGTGCCAGCAGTTTCGGACTAGCGGGAGGGCCCTACGAGCAGTACTTC
CASSFGLAGGPYEQYF
>TRBJ2-1|.|.|TRBV28
TGTGCCAGCAGTTTTTCATGGGTCGGTCAGTTCTTC
CASSFSWVGQFF
>TRBJ2-7|.|.|TRBV7-2
TGTGCCAGCAGCTTAGGAGGAGACAGTTTCTTTAAGCAGTACTTC
CASSLGGDSFFKQYF
>TRBJ1-5|.|.|TRBV6-5
TGTGCCAGCAGGAAGGGAAGACAGAGCAATCAGCCCCAGCATTTT
CASRKGRQSNQPQHF
>TRBJ1-1|.|.|TRBV7-8
TGTGCCAGCAGCTTAGCGTCTGGGGGTTTGGGCACTGAAGCTTTCTTT
CASSLASGGLGTEAFF
>TRBJ1-1|.|few|TRBV30
TGTGCCTGGAGTTTGTGGGAGGTTTCGACTGAAGCTTTCTTT
CAWSLWEVSTEAFF
>TRBJ1-1|.|once|TRBV7-2
TGTGCCAGCAGCTTAATCGGGATTACTGAAGCTTTCTTT
CASSLIGITEAFF
>TRBJ2-4|TRBD1|.|TRBV6-1
TGTGCCAGCAGTGAAGCGGGGACAGGATATTCCATTCAGTACTTC
CASSEAGTGYSIQYF
>TRBJ2-3|.|.|TRBV6-4
TGTGCCAGCAGTGATTTTACAGATACGCAGTATTTT
CASSDFTDTQYF
>TRBJ2-2|TRBD1|.|TRBV16
TGTGCCAGCAGCCACCGGACAGGCAAGACCGGGGAGCTGTTTTTT
CASSHRTGKTGELFF
>TRBJ2-7|TRBD2|.|TRBV4-2
TGTGCCAGCAGCCAAGCCCCCACTAGCGGGATCTCCTACGAGCAGTACTTC
CASSQAPTSGISYEQYF
>TRBJ2-7|TRBD2|.|TRBV28
TGTGCCAGCAGTTTAGGGGGGGAGGGAACCAGCTCCTACGAGCAGTACTTC
CASSLGGEGTSSYEQYF
>TRBJ2-5|.|.|TRBV5-4
TGTGCCAGCAGCTTTCCCGGTGGGAGAATCCAAGAGACCCAGTACTTC
CASSFPGGRIQETQYF
>TRBJ2-1|.|.|TRBV19
TGTGCCAGTAGTATCACGAGACAGTTCTACAATGAGCAGTTCTTC
CASSITRQFYNEQFF
>TRBJ2-3|.|.|TRBV5-1
TGCGCCAGCAGCTTGGCGGCAAGGGGAACAGATACGCAGTATTTT
CASSLAARGTDTQYF
>TRBJ2-2|TRBD2|.|TRBV7-6
TGTGCCAGCAGCTTAGAGGGTGCTAGCGGGCCGCTATACATCACCGGGGAGCTGTTTTTT
CASSLEGASGPLYITGELFF
>TRBJ2-7|TRBD1|.|TRBV7-9
TGTGCCAGCAGCACAGGGACAGGGTCCTACGAGCAGTACTTC
CASSTGTGSYEQYF
>TRBJ2-7|.|.|TRBV28
TGTGCCAGCAGACGACCGGACGGCTCCTACGAGCAGTACTTC
CASRRPDGSYEQYF